What follows are 14 T cell receptor beta chains derived from one specimen sequenced in a study of post-analysis software for immune sequencing data. Antigens for these TCRs are unknown. The TCR beta cDNA libraries carried unique molecular identifiers. TCRdb analysed the PCR reads with MiXCR anew, one entry per CDR3 protein. This sample yields roughly 430,000 distinct CDR3 sequences, of which approximately 42% are seen a single time; under 9% belongs to the top ten. Study-level points and caveats: Compared with controls, patients had more of about 5 TRBV segments, including TRBV5-6, TRBV5-1 and TRBV20-1.

Sample: blood. These receptors originate from a girl aged 2 to 10 with multiple sclerosis.

The CDR3 DNA sequence: TGTGCCAGCAGCCCCCCCCGGGGGGATGAATTTGAAAAACTGTTTTTT. Translation gives CASSPPRGDEFEKLFF. V gene TRBV7-8 combines with J gene TRBJ1-4; a weak D match, TRBD1 (5 bases). Germline-derived CDR1 and CDR2 are SGHVS and FQNEAQ. The CDR3 is 16 residues long. Trimming took 5 bases from V and 7 from J, leaving 20 bases between them.

The table lists this clonotype with a few counts. The V and J genes are TRBV29-1 and TRBJ2-7; 10 bases agree with TRBD2. The ends lost 4 bases at V and 2 bases at J; junction bases unmatched: 8. Germline CDR1 is SQVTM and CDR2 is ANQGSEA. This CDR3 is 15 amino acids long. The CDR3 region is CSVVGLAVETYEQYF. CDR3 in DNA: TGCAGCGTTGTTGGACTAGCGGTAGAAACCTACGAGCAGTACTTC.

J is TRBJ1-5 and V is TRBV4-1; TRBD1 is a possible D gene (5 bases). This CDR3 contains 15 residues. Trimming took 1 base from V and 0 from J, leaving 7 bases between them. Germline CDR1 is MGHRA and CDR2 is YSYEKL. In DNA form, the CDR3 reads TGCGCCAGCAGCCAAGGACAGTCTAGCAATCAGCCCCAGCATTTT. It yields the protein CASSQGQSSNQPQHF.

V and J are TRBV5-1 and TRBJ2-5; 7 bases match TRBD1. V was clipped by 4 bases and J by 4 bases; unmatched bases: 10. The CDR3 runs to 15 residues. Germline lookup yields CDR1 SGHRS and CDR2 YFSETQ. CDR3 in amino acids: CASSGYRGARETQYF. CDR3 DNA: TGCGCCAGCAGCGGGTACAGGGGCGCCCGAGAGACCCAGTACTTC. The full variable domain, completed using reference TRBV5-1 and TRBJ2-5, is KAGVTQTPRYLIKTRGQQVTLSCSPISGHRSVSWYQQTPGQGLQFLFEYFSETQRNKGNFPGRFSGRQFSNSRSEMNVSTLELGDSALYLCASSGYRGARETQYFGPGTRLLVL.

The chain employs TRBV6-5 and TRBJ2-7; 8 bases are shared with TRBD1. The CDR3 runs to 15 residues. Germline-derived CDR1 and CDR2 are MNHEY and SVGAGI. Losses at the gene ends were 0 bases for V and 7 bases for J; bases not matched to a gene: 8. CDR3 in amino acids: CASSYSKTGAWEQYF. CDR3 DNA: TGTGCCAGCAGTTACTCCAAGACAGGGGCGTGGGAGCAGTACTTC.

This chain links TRBV15 with TRBJ2-4; 7 nucleotides agree with TRBD2. J was trimmed by 2 bases and V by 0 bases; bases with no gene match: 7. The CDR3 consists of 17 residues. Germline V gene data show CDR1 as LNHNV and CDR2 as YYDKDF (reference sequence). The CDR3 here is CATSRDWLADTKNIQYF. The CDR3 DNA is TGTGCCACCAGCAGAGATTGGCTAGCGGACACCAAAAACATTCAGTACTTC. Full variable domain (rest looked up from reference TRBV15 and TRBJ2-4): DAMVIQNPRYQVTQFGKPVTLSCSQTLNHNVMYWYQQKSSQAPKLLFHYYDKDFNNEADTPDNFQSRRPNTSFCFLDIRSPGLGDTAMYLCATSRDWLADTKNIQYFGAGTRLSVL.

This clonotype has a single count. The CDR3 DNA is TGTGCCAGCAGACGGGAGTGGGAGCAAGAGACCCAGTACTTC. The encoded protein is CASRREWEQETQYF. The V and J genes are TRBV5-5 and TRBJ2-5, with D perhaps TRBD2 (6 bases). With 5 bases removed from V and 2 bases from J, the gap between germline ends came to 13 bases. Germline CDR1 reads SGHKS; CDR2 reads YYEKEE (reference sequence). The CDR3 spans 14 residues.

The chain uses TRBV27 and TRBJ2-2, with a possible D match to TRBD2 (6 bases). CDR1 is MNHEY, CDR2 SMNVEV, per germline (reference sequence). This CDR3 region has 13 residues. With 7 bases removed from V and 8 bases from J, the gap between germline ends came to 14 bases. CDR3 region: CASNPIGGGELFF. CDR3 DNA sequence: TGTGCCAGCAATCCGATCGGGGGTGGGGAGCTGTTTTTT.

In the case of this clonotype: One junction end disagrees with the germline gene, perhaps due to a read error. V usage is TRBV5-1 and J usage is TRBJ2-3; either TRBD1 or TRBD2 may fit D (6 bases each). The CDR3 loop spans 16 amino acids. CDR1 is SGHRS, CDR2 YFSETQ, per germline. The CDR3 DNA reads as TGCGCCGGCAGCATCGGTGGGGGGCTTTCCACAGATACGCAGTATTTT. It specifies CAGSIGGGLSTDTQYF. Looking up the rest from reference TRBV5-1 and TRBJ2-3 gives the full variable domain: KAGVTQTPRYLIKTRGQQVTLSCSPISGHRSVSWYQQTPGQGLQFLFEYFSETQRNKGNFPGRFSGRQFSNSRSEMNVSTLELGDSALYLCAGSIGGGLSTDTQYFGPGTRLTVL.

The chain combines TRBV4-3 with TRBJ1-5; D possibly corresponds to TRBD1 (6 bases). There are 14 residues in the CDR3. Germline V CDR1 and CDR2: LGHNA, YSLEER. Deletions cut 0 bases from V and 4 bases from J, with 7 bases between. CDR3 nucleotide sequence: TGCGCCAGCAGCCAAGAGAGGGGGAATCAGCCCCAGCATTTT. This sequence encodes CASSQERGNQPQHF.

V gene TRBV15 combines with J gene TRBJ2-1; D unresolved. The V end lost 1 base, the J end lost 5 bases, and 18 bases lay between the germline ends. The CDR3 has 17 amino acids. Germline lookup yields CDR1 LNHNV and CDR2 YYDKDF (reference sequence). The CDR3 is CATSRGIGSSKDNEQFF. CDR3 in DNA: TGTGCCACCAGCAGAGGAATCGGTTCCTCCAAAGACAATGAGCAGTTCTTC.

This chain joins TRBV15 and TRBJ1-1, with 7 bases matching TRBD1. The CDR3 has 14 residues. V shed 1 base, J shed 1 base, and the junction held 0 bases outside the gene matches. The germline V gene encodes CDR1 LNHNV and CDR2 YYDKDF (reference sequence). This CDR3 is CATSRGQGNTEAFF. CDR3 nucleotides: TGTGCCACCAGCAGAGGACAGGGGAACACTGAAGCTTTCTTT.

This rearrangement joins TRBV27 to TRBJ2-7; D may match TRBD1 or TRBD2 (6 bases each). V dropped 7 bases and J dropped 2 bases, with 18 bases sitting between them. The CDR3 extends over 15 amino acids. The V gene's germline CDR1 is MNHEY and CDR2 SMNVEV (reference sequence). CDR3 in DNA: TGTGCCAGCAAACCTGGGGGGCGCGGGGCCTACGAGCAGTACTTC. Its protein product is CASKPGGRGAYEQYF.

The CDR3 sequence is CASSLLGREQYF. Written as DNA, the CDR3 is TGTGCCAGCAGTTTACTCGGGAGGGAGCAGTACTTC. The chain has TRBV28 and TRBJ2-5, with 8 bases identical to TRBD2. The CDR3 length is 12 residues. Germline loops: CDR1 MDHEN, CDR2 SYDVKM. J lost 11 bases, V lost 2 bases, and 4 bases had no gene match.